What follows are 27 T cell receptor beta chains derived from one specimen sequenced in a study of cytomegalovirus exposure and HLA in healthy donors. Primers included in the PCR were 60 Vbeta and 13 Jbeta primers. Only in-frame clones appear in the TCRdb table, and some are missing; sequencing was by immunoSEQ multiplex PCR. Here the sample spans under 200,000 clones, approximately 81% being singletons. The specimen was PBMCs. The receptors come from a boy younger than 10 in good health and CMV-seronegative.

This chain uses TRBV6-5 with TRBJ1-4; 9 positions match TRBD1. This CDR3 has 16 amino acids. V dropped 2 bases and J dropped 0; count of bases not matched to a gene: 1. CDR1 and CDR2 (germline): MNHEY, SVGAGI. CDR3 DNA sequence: TGTGCCAGCAGTTACGACAGGGGGTCAACTAATGAAAAACTGTTTTTT. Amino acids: CASSYDRGSTNEKLFF.

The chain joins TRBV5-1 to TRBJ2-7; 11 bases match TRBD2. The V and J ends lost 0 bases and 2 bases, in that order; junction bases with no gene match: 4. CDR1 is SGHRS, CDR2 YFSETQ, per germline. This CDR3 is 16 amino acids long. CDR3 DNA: TGCGCCAGCAGCTTGGGGACTAGCGGGCTTCCCTACGAGCAGTACTTC. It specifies CASSLGTSGLPYEQYF.

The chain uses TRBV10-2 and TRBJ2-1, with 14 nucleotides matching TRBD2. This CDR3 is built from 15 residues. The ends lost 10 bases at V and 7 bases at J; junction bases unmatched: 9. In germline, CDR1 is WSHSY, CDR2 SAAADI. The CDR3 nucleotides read TGCGCCACCGGACTAGCGGGAGGACGAGGGAATGAGCAGTTCTTC. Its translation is CATGLAGGRGNEQFF.

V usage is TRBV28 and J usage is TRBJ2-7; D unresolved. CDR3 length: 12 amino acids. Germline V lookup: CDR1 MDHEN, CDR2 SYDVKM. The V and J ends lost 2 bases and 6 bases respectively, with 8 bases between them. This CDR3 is CASSLDTFEQYF. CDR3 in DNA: TGTGCCAGCAGTTTAGACACATTCGAGCAGTACTTC.

CDR3 amino acids: CSVEDREGQGYEQYF. In DNA, the CDR3 is TGCAGCGTTGAAGATCGGGAGGGACAGGGCTACGAGCAGTACTTC. The chain links TRBV29-1 to TRBJ2-7, with D maybe TRBD1 (9 bases). CDR3 length equals 15 residues. Trimming cost V 0 bases and J 3 bases, with 15 bases left between them. Germline assignment: CDR1 SQVTM and CDR2 ANQGSEA.

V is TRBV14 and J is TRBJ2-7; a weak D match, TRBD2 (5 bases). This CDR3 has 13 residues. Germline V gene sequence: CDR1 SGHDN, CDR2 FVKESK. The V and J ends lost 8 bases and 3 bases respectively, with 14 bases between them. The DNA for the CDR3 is TGTGCCAGCGCACTAGGACGAAGCTACGAGCAGTACTTC. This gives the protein CASALGRSYEQYF.

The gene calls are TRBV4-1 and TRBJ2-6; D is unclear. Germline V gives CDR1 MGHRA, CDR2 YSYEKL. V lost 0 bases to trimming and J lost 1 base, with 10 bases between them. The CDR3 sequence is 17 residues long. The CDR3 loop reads CASSQEVPESGANVLTF. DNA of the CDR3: TGCGCCAGCAGCCAAGAAGTTCCCGAGTCTGGGGCCAACGTCCTGACTTTC.

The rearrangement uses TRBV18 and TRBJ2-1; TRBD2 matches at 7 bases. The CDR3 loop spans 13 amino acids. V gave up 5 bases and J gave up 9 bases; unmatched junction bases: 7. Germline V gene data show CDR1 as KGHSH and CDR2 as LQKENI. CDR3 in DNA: TGTGCCAGCTCATCCGGGGACTATGGTGAGCAGTTCTTC. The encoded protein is CASSSGDYGEQFF.

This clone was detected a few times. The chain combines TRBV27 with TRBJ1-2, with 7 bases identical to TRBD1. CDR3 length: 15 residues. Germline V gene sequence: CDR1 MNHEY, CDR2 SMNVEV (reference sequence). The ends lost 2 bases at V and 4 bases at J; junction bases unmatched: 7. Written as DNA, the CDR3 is TGTGCCAGCAGTTTAACTTCGACAGGGCTCTATGGCTACACCTTC. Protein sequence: CASSLTSTGLYGYTF.

CDR3 protein: CASPELKFTQGADTQYF. The CDR3 DNA follows: TGTGCCAGCCCTGAACTTAAATTCACCCAGGGGGCAGATACGCAGTATTTT. The chain recombines TRBV5-4 with TRBJ2-3; TRBD1 agrees at 7 bases. Losses at the gene ends were 7 bases for V and 4 bases for J; bases not matched to a gene: 18. The germline CDR1 and CDR2 sequences are SGHNT and YYREEE (reference sequence). This CDR3 region has 17 residues.

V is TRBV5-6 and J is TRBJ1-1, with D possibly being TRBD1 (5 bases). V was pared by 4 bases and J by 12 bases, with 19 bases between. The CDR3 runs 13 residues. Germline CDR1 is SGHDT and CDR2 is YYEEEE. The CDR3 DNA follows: TGTGCCAGCAGCAATGGGGCGGTAGTGAAAACTTTCTTT. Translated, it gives CASSNGAVVKTFF.

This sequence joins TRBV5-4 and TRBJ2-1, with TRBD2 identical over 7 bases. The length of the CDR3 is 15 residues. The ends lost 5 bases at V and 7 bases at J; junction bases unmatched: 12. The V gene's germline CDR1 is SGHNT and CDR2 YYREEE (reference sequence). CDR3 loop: CASSSTSSGLNEQFF. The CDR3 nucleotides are TGTGCCAGCAGTTCGACTAGCTCGGGGTTGAATGAGCAGTTCTTC.

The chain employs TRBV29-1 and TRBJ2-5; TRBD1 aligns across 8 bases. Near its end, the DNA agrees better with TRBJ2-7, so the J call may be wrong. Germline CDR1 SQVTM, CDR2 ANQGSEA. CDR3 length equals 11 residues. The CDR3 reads CGGQGATEQYF. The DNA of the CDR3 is TGCGGTGGTCAGGGGGCCACCGAGCAGTACTTC.

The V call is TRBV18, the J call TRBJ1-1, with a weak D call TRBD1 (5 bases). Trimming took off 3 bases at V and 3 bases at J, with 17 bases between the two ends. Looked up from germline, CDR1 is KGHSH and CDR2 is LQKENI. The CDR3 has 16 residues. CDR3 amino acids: CASSPGRGGMDTEAFF. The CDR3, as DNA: TGTGCCAGCTCACCGGGGAGGGGCGGGATGGACACTGAAGCTTTCTTT.

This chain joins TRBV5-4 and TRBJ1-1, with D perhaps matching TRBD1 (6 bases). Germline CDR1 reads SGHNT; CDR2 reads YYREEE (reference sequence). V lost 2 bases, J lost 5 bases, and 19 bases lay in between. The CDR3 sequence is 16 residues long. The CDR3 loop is CASSFSSLQGGTEAFF. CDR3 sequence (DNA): TGTGCCAGCAGCTTCAGTTCCCTACAGGGTGGAACTGAAGCTTTCTTT.

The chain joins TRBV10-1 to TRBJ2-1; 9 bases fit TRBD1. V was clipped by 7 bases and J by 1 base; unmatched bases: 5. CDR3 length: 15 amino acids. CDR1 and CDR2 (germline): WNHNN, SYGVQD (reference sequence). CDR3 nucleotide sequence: TGCGCCAGCACTGCACAGGGGGCATCCTACAATGAGCAGTTCTTC. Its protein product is CASTAQGASYNEQFF.

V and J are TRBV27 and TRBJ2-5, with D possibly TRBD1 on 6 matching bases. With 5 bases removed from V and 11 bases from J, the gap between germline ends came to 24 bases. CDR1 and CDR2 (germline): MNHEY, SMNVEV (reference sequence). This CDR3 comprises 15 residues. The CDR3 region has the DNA TGTGCCAGCAGTATTTTCCATGACAGGCTCTGGGAGCAGTACTTC. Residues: CASSIFHDRLWEQYF.

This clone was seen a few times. CDR3 amino acids: CASSYLERSEQYF. As DNA, the CDR3 is TGTGCCAGCAGTTACCTCGAACGCAGCGAGCAGTACTTC. The chain has TRBV6-6 and TRBJ2-7; D not certain. The V and J ends lost 2 bases and 6 bases respectively, with 11 bases between them. Germline V gene lookup returns CDR1 MNHNY and CDR2 SVGAGI (reference sequence). CDR3 length: 13 amino acids.

The CDR3 DNA reads TGTGCCAGTGGGGAGCGGGAGTCACGATCAGATACGCAGTATTTT. Translation: CASGERESRSDTQYF. The chain employs TRBV19 and TRBJ2-3, with TRBD2 matching over 8 bases. The trim removed 8 bases at V and 4 bases at J, leaving 11 bases unmatched. CDR3 length: 15 amino acids. Germline V gene lookup returns CDR1 LNHDA and CDR2 SQIVND (reference sequence).

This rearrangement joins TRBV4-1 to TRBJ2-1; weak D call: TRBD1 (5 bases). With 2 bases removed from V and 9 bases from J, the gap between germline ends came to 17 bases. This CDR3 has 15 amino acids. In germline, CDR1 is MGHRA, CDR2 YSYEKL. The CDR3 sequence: CASSQQDIGYGEQFF. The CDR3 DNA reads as TGCGCCAGCAGCCAACAGGACATAGGCTACGGTGAGCAGTTCTTC.

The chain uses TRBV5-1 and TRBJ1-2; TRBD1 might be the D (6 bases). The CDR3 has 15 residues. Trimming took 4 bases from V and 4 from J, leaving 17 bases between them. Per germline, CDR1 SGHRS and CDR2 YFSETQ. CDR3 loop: CASSLGGARVYGYTF. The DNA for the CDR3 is TGCGCCAGCAGCCTCGGGGGGGCTCGCGTCTATGGCTACACCTTC.

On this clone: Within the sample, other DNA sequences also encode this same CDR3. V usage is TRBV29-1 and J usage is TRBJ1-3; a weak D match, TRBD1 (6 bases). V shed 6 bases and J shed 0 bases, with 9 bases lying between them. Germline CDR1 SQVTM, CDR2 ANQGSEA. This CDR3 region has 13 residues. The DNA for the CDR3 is TGCAGCGTGGGGGCTTCCTCTGGAAACACCATATATTTT. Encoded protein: CSVGASSGNTIYF.

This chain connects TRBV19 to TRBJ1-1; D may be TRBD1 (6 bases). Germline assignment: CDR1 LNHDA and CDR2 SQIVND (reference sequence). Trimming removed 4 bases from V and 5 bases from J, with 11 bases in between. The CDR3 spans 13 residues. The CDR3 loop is CASSTTGITEAFF. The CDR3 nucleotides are TGTGCCAGTAGTACTACAGGGATAACTGAAGCTTTCTTT.

The CDR3 reads CACSMGQLNSPLHF. In DNA, the CDR3 is TGTGCCTGCAGCATGGGACAGCTGAATTCACCCCTCCACTTT. The rearrangement joins TRBV30 to TRBJ1-6; the match to TRBD1 covers 7 bases. The V gene's germline CDR1 is GTSNPN and CDR2 SVGIG (reference sequence). Trimming cost V 6 bases and J 7 bases; bases outside gene matches: 9. The CDR3 covers 14 residues.

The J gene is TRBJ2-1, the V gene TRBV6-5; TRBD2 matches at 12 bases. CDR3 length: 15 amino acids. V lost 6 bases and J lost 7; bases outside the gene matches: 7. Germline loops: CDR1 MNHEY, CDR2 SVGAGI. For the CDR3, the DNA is TGTGCCAGCAGGACCGGACTAGCGGGAAGTAATGAGCAGTTCTTC. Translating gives CASRTGLAGSNEQFF.

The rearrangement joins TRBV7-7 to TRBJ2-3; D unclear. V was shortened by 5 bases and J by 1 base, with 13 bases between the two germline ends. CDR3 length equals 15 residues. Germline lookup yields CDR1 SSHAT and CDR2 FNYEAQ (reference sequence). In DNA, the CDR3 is TGTGCCAGCAGCCCCAGTCCATCTGGCACAGATACGCAGTATTTT. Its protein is CASSPSPSGTDTQYF.

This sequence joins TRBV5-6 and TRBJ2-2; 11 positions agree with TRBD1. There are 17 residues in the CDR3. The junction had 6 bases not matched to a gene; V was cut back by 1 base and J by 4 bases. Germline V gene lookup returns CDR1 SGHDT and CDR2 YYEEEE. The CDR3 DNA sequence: TGTGCCAGCAGCTTGTTTTCTGGGACAGGGGGCACCGGGGAGCTGTTTTTT. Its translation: CASSLFSGTGGTGELFF.